These 7 T cell receptor beta chains came from one sample sequenced in a study of radiotherapy plus CTLA-4 blockade in lung cancer. The data were produced by immunoSEQ multiplex PCR, yet TCRdb's version contains in-frame clones alone and is incomplete. The table records fewer than 90,000 clones, 80% to 85% of them present only once. The specimen comprised peripheral blood, sampled from a patient treated with radiotherapy plus ipilimumab. All receptors come from a human donor with non-small cell lung cancer who had stable disease on radiotherapy plus ipilimumab.

V and J are TRBV2 and TRBJ1-1; D remains ambiguous. CDR1 and CDR2 (germline): SNHLY, FYNNEI. Trimming took off 8 bases at V and 1 base at J, with 8 bases between the two ends. The CDR3 extends over 12 amino acids. The CDR3 loop reads CASFRKNTEAFF. The DNA of the CDR3 is TGTGCCAGCTTTCGGAAGAACACTGAAGCTTTCTTT.

The gene calls are TRBV30 and TRBJ1-4; TRBD1 matches 9 bases. CDR1 GTSNPN and CDR2 SVGIG come from the germline V gene (reference sequence). CDR3 length: 18 amino acids. V lost 2 bases to trimming and J lost 0 bases; unmatched junction nucleotides: 10. CDR3 sequence: CAWSLGGQGKSTNEKLFF. CDR3 in DNA: TGTGCCTGGAGTCTTGGGGGACAGGGAAAGTCAACTAATGAAAAACTGTTTTTT.

This clone was recorded only once. This CDR3 reads CASSGRQPDYEQYF. The CDR3, as DNA: TGTGCCAGCAGTGGGCGGCAGCCAGACTACGAGCAGTACTTC. V and J are TRBV2 and TRBJ2-7; D is uncertain. Germline V CDR1 and CDR2: SNHLY, FYNNEI. The CDR3 consists of 14 residues. With 4 bases removed from V and 3 bases from J, the gap between germline ends came to 13 bases.

V and J are TRBV7-6 and TRBJ2-5; the D gene is possibly TRBD1 (5 bases). V was cut by 3 bases and J by 5 bases, with 16 bases left in between. This CDR3 is built from 15 residues. Germline V gene lookup returns CDR1 SGHVS and CDR2 FNYEAQ. The CDR3, as DNA: TGTGCCAGCAGCTTTAGTAGACAGTTTTCGGAGACCCAGTACTTC. Its protein is CASSFSRQFSETQYF. Based on the CDR3 plus reference TRBV7-6 and TRBJ2-5, the full variable domain is GAGVSQSPRYKVTKRGQDVALRCDPISGHVSLYWYRQALGQGPEFLTYFNYEAQQDKSGLPNDRFSAERPEGSISTLTIQRTEQRDSAMYRCASSFSRQFSETQYFGPGTRLLVL.

The gene calls are TRBV7-2 and TRBJ2-1, with 9 positions matching TRBD1. Germline assignment: CDR1 SGHTA and CDR2 FQGNSA. This CDR3 comprises 15 residues. J lost 8 bases, V lost 5 bases, and 10 bases had no gene match. The DNA for the CDR3 is TGTGCCAGCAGCACCCGGACAGGGGTAAAAGATGAGCAGTTCTTC. Protein sequence: CASSTRTGVKDEQFF.

The CDR3 spells CAWRYGTSEAFF. DNA for the CDR3: TGTGCCTGGAGGTACGGTACCTCTGAAGCTTTCTTT. The chain joins TRBV30 to TRBJ1-1; D remains unclear. V shed 3 bases and J shed 6 bases, with 11 bases lying between them. The length of the CDR3 is 12 residues. CDR1 is GTSNPN, CDR2 SVGIG, per germline (reference sequence). Full variable domain (rest looked up from reference TRBV30 and TRBJ1-1): SQTIHQWPATLVQPVGSPLSLECTVEGTSNPNLYWYRQAAGRGLQLLFYSVGIGQISSEVPQNLSASRPQDRQFILSSKKLLLSDSGFYLCAWRYGTSEAFFGQGTRLTVV.

The CDR3 DNA follows: TGTGCCAGCAGTTTAGCAGGGGGCTACGAGCAGTACTTC. Its protein product is CASSLAGGYEQYF. J is TRBJ2-7 and V is TRBV28, with 7 positions matching TRBD1. This CDR3 has 13 residues. The ends lost 2 bases at V and 3 bases at J; junction bases unmatched: 1. CDR1 and CDR2 (germline): MDHEN, SYDVKM.